The next 19 T cell receptor beta chains were all read from a single sample in a study of metastatic and nonmetastatic thyroid tumors. TCRdb re-processed the PCR reads through MiXCR. This sample yields around 20,000 clones, of which less than 35% are seen a single time; under 25% belongs to the top ten. Thyroid surgery was preceded by no treatment in any patient. Sequenced material: adjacent normal tissue. The receptors here all came from a female donor with papillary thyroid cancer or a benign thyroid nodule (not recorded which). Some clones in this sample may be carry-over from other donors' samples.

The V call is TRBV28, the J call TRBJ2-2, with a tentative D call TRBD2 (6 bases). V lost 3 bases and J 7 bases, leaving 15 bases between the germline ends. This CDR3 has 15 amino acids. Per the germline V gene, CDR1 is MDHEN and CDR2 is SYDVKM. The DNA for the CDR3 is TGTGCCAGCAGTTTTGGACTATCGGGGATCGGGGAGCTGTTTTTT. Residues: CASSFGLSGIGELFF.

The chain uses TRBV18 and TRBJ2-7; 13 nucleotides agree with TRBD2. This CDR3 is 15 amino acids long. J lost 6 bases, V lost 6 bases, and 8 bases had no gene match. Germline CDR1 KGHSH, CDR2 LQKENI. CDR3 sequence: CASSPGLAGAPEQYF. CDR3 DNA sequence: TGTGCCAGCTCCCCCGGACTAGCGGGAGCCCCCGAGCAGTACTTC.

This clone ranks as medium-sized. The rearrangement links TRBV15 to TRBJ2-7; 7 bases fit TRBD1. The V gene end was trimmed by 1 base and the J gene end by 9 bases; junction bases not matched to a gene: 3. Germline V gene data show CDR1 as LNHNV and CDR2 as YYDKDF (reference sequence). The CDR3 sequence is 12 residues long. The CDR3 region has the DNA TGTGCCACCAGCAGAGGTAGGGGGCTGCAGTACTTC. Amino acid sequence: CATSRGRGLQYF.

This clone was detected many times. The rearrangement links TRBV5-1 to TRBJ2-3, with 8 bases identical to TRBD2. Germline lookup yields CDR1 SGHRS and CDR2 YFSETQ. The CDR3 consists of 14 residues. Trimming at V came to 6 bases and at J to 2 bases, leaving 5 bases not matched to a gene. CDR3 in DNA: TGCGCCAGCAACGGGGGGGGCGTCACAGATACGCAGTATTTT. Translating it yields CASNGGGVTDTQYF. Complete variable domain (other parts from reference TRBV5-1 and TRBJ2-3): KAGVTQTPRYLIKTRGQQVTLSCSPISGHRSVSWYQQTPGQGLQFLFEYFSETQRNKGNFPGRFSGRQFSNSRSEMNVSTLELGDSALYLCASNGGGVTDTQYFGPGTRLTVL.

This CDR3 reads CASSQEGRVAGATYEQYF. CDR3 coding DNA: TGTGCCAGCAGCCAAGAAGGTCGGGTAGCGGGGGCTACGTACGAGCAGTACTTC. This sequence joins TRBV3-1 and TRBJ2-7; 9 bases fit TRBD2. CDR3 length: 18 residues. The V gene's germline CDR1 is LGHDT and CDR2 YNNKEL (reference sequence). Germline trimming cut 0 bases from V and 4 bases from J; bases unmatched to any gene: 13.

This chain connects TRBV9 to TRBJ2-1, with D perhaps given as TRBD1 or TRBD2 (5 bases each). V lost 4 bases and J lost 2, with 10 bases in between. The CDR3 covers 14 residues. CDR1 SGDLS and CDR2 YYNGEE come from the germline V gene. CDR3 coding DNA: TGTGCCAGCAGCCGGGACGCCCCCTACAATGAGCAGTTCTTC. Its translation is CASSRDAPYNEQFF. The full variable domain, rest sourced from reference TRBV9 and TRBJ2-1, is DSGVTQTPKHLITATGQRVTLRCSPRSGDLSVYWYQQSLDQGLQFLIQYYNGEERAKGNILERFSAQQFPDLHSELNLSSLELGDSALYFCASSRDAPYNEQFFGPGTRLTVL.

J is TRBJ1-2 and V is TRBV5-1; D is perhaps TRBD1 (5 bases). This CDR3 contains 17 residues. V lost 4 bases and J 5 bases, leaving 24 bases between the germline ends. The V gene's germline CDR1 is SGHRS and CDR2 YFSETQ. CDR3 in amino acids: CASSPEGTTPPGYGYTF. The CDR3 DNA is TGCGCCAGCAGCCCGGAGGGGACTACACCACCTGGGTATGGCTACACCTTC.

This chain uses TRBV6-2 or TRBV6-3 with TRBJ2-7, with D tentatively TRBD2 (6 bases). V lost 7 bases and J lost 5, with 18 bases in between. Germline-derived CDR1 and CDR2 are MNHEY and SVGEGT. CDR3 length: 14 residues. The CDR3 region is CASTTLGTLDEQYF. The CDR3 DNA reads TGTGCCAGCACCACACTCGGGACTCTGGACGAGCAGTACTTC.

This clone was found many times. This rearrangement joins TRBV10-3 to TRBJ1-3; D perhaps matches TRBD1 (5 bases). Germline CDR1 ENHRY, CDR2 SYGVKD. There are 16 residues in the CDR3. Trimming took off 2 bases at V and 4 bases at J, with 15 bases between the two ends. The CDR3 nucleotides read TGTGCCATCAGTGAGACGCCTCAGGGACCAGGAAACACCATATATTTT. The encoded protein is CAISETPQGPGNTIYF.

The chain uses TRBV9 and TRBJ2-2, with 10 bases aligning to TRBD2. Germline CDR1 reads SGDLS; CDR2 reads YYNGEE. With 4 bases clipped from V and 7 bases from J, the junction kept 16 bases outside the gene matches. The CDR3 extends over 18 amino acids. The CDR3 protein is CASSSNRLERGGIGELFF. The CDR3 coding sequence is TGTGCCAGCAGCTCGAATCGTTTGGAGCGGGGGGGCATCGGGGAGCTGTTTTTT.

V gene TRBV6-1 combines with J gene TRBJ2-3; possibly TRBD2 for D (5 bases). CDR3 size: 16 residues. Trimming took off 2 bases at V and 0 bases at J, with 12 bases between the two ends. In germline, CDR1 is MNHNS, CDR2 SASEGT. CDR3 residues: CASSELRGGSTDTQYF. The CDR3 DNA sequence: TGTGCCAGCAGTGAACTTCGGGGTGGAAGCACAGATACGCAGTATTTT.

This clone was observed a handful of times. A much larger clone is a single base away; this may be a read error. Other DNA sequences in this specimen translate into the identical CDR3. The chain has TRBV12-3 or TRBV12-4 and TRBJ2-7, with no clear D. V lost 3 bases, J lost 2 bases, and 8 bases lay in between. The CDR3 totals 13 residues. The CDR3 region has the DNA TGTGCCAGCAGTTTCGCTCTAACCTACGAGCAGTACTTC. Translating gives CASSFALTYEQYF.

The table lists this clone with many counts. The gene calls are TRBV18 and TRBJ1-6; a weak D match, TRBD1 (5 bases). Germline assignment: CDR1 KGHSH and CDR2 LQKENI. The CDR3 is 15 residues long. Trimming took 5 bases from V and 10 from J, leaving 18 bases between them. The chain's CDR3 is CASSTSQDMGSPLHF. The CDR3 region has the DNA TGTGCCAGCTCAACCTCACAGGATATGGGGTCACCCCTCCACTTT.

The chain uses TRBV28 and TRBJ1-2; D remains ambiguous. Germline V gives CDR1 MDHEN, CDR2 SYDVKM. V dropped 4 bases and J dropped 7 bases, with 10 bases sitting between them. CDR3 length equals 12 residues. In DNA, the CDR3 is TGTGCCAGCAGTTCACGGTTTTTTGGCTACACCTTC. This translates into CASSSRFFGYTF.

The chain joins TRBV2 to TRBJ2-1; D is ambiguous. From germline, CDR1 is SNHLY and CDR2 FYNNEI. This CDR3 contains 11 residues. Trimming cost V 6 bases and J 4 bases, with 4 bases left between them. For the CDR3, the DNA is TGTGCCAGCAGAGAATACAATGAGCAGTTCTTC. This sequence encodes CASREYNEQFF.

This clone counts as large (0.1 to 1%). The chain couples TRBV6-2 or TRBV6-3 to TRBJ2-5; the match to TRBD2 covers 11 bases. The V gene's germline CDR1 is MNHEY and CDR2 SVGEGT. V lost 2 bases and J lost 2; bases outside the gene matches: 7. CDR3 length: 17 amino acids. The CDR3 DNA sequence: TGTGCCAGCAGTTACGGTAGCGGGGGGGCCTGGCAAGAGACCCAGTACTTC. Translated, it gives CASSYGSGGAWQETQYF.

There are a few counts of this clone. This rearrangement joins TRBV6-1 to TRBJ2-3; 7 bases fit TRBD1. Germline V CDR1 and CDR2: MNHNS, SASEGT. This CDR3 contains 15 residues. V shed 8 bases and J 3 bases; nucleotides not matched to a gene: 11. The CDR3 sequence is CASGLNRGWTDTQYF. CDR3 sequence (DNA): TGTGCCAGCGGATTAAACAGGGGCTGGACAGATACGCAGTATTTT.

This clone was observed many times. The chain has TRBV7-2 and TRBJ2-7; D may match TRBD1 or TRBD2 (6 bases each). The CDR3 runs to 15 residues. The germline V gene has CDR1 SGHTA and CDR2 FQGNSA. The V gene lost 5 bases and the J gene lost 5 bases, with 19 bases spanning the gap. CDR3 bases: TGTGCCAGCAGCGCCAGGAGGGGGGTAGTCCACGAGCAGTACTTC. It encodes CASSARRGVVHEQYF.

This chain connects TRBV11-2 to TRBJ2-7; D remains ambiguous. From germline, CDR1 is SGHAT and CDR2 FQNNGV. The CDR3 is made up of 16 amino acids. Trimming removed 5 bases from V and 0 bases from J, with 17 bases in between. The CDR3: CASSPEYWQTSYEQYF. CDR3 nucleotides: TGTGCCAGCAGCCCCGAGTATTGGCAAACCTCCTACGAGCAGTACTTC. The full variable domain, in which reference TRBV11-2 and TRBJ2-7 provide the parts outside the CDR3, is EAGVAQSPRYKIIEKRQSVAFWCNPISGHATLYWYQQILGQGPKLLIQFQNNGVVDDSQLPKDRFSAERLKGVDSTLKIQPAKLEDSAVYLCASSPEYWQTSYEQYFGPGTRLTVT.